This TCR beta chain is from a study of regulatory T cells in long-lasting Graves disease (dated by TCRdb to the early 2020s). Regarding the complete study: Antithyroid drugs had been taken for less than 3 months by newly diagnosed Graves' disease patients. This study used TCR sequencing and RNA sequencing of peripheral blood to compare persistent Graves' disease patients against newly diagnosed Graves' disease patients. The study was conducted in China and was registered as a clinical trial. A total of some 33 samples were covered by TCR sequencing, comprising some 13 persistent and approximately 20 newly diagnosed Graves' disease patients. What the study reported, not specific to this receptor: More public clonotypes were shared among persistent patients (roughly 2,700) than among newly diagnosed patients (just under 1,000). Persistent Graves' disease patients showed lower TCR Shannon entropy and fewer highly expanded clones than newly diagnosed patients, suggesting clonal expansion. Sequencing and analysis were limited to the TCR beta chain. The study examined only peripheral blood because the primary lesion, thyroid tissue, could not be accessed. The authors noted that the small sample size was a limitation that may lower accuracy.

The sample's time point label, decoded: newly diagnosed GD, antithyroid drugs for less than 3 months. RNA was extracted from PBMCs in TRIzol for both TCR sequencing and RNA sequencing. The diagnosis of Graves' disease followed American Thyroid Association guidelines. Recruitment of patients was carried out at an endocrinology department in Xi'an, China. Each patient gave 9 to 10 milliliters of peripheral blood, collected in an EDTA anticoagulant tube. Ficoll Paque Plus density gradient separation was used to isolate PBMCs, and no further T cell sorting was done. RNA quality was checked with an Agilent 2100 Bioanalyzer and agarose gel, and concentration with a NanoDrop 2000. The library was generated by multiplex PCR. Reads for this sample came from an Illumina HiSeq 4000. CDR3 regions were amplified by Arm-PCR with iRepertoire HTBI primers to construct TCR beta libraries. Before sequencing, the PCR products went through gel purification. The study's own analysis went as follows. Gene usage analysis of CDR3 amino acid clonotypes relied on the 60 or so TRBV and 15 or so TRBJ segments identified across samples. COPE and FqMerger were used to merge filtered high-quality paired reads into contigs. BLAST was used to align contigs to IMGT TRBV, TRBD and TRBJ reference genes, and CDR3 was defined according to IMGT. Highly expanded clones were defined as clonotypes with a frequency above 0.1%. Shannon entropy served as the measure of repertoire diversity, while the Gini coefficient captured V-J evenness. Public clonotypes were defined as clonotypes shared by more than one individual. TCRdb handled the public reads itself, with Q25 trimming in fastp and clone calling in MiXCR, and kept productive beta chains. Every distinct CDR3 protein forms one entry, paired with its most common genes and DNA. V and J calls and clone size were set by TCRdb, not the authors. The sample profile shows hundreds of thousands of distinct CDR3 sequences; roughly 15% of them were found once. Roughly 18% of the sample is in the top ten clones.

This clonotype was detected ten times or more. No antigen is known for it. Base qualities are not at hand, and no much larger clone is one base apart. The data also belong to a second study, concerning T cells in Graves' hyperthyroidism and ophthalmopathy. From the second report: Stable Graves' hyperthyroidism was defined as no progression to ophthalmopathy during 18 months of follow-up. Hyperthyroidism patients were newly diagnosed, with disease duration under 2 months, and aged 18 to 65 years. The study excluded patients with uncontrolled infections, other autoimmune diseases, pregnancy or lactation. Clinical symptoms, serum thyroxine and TRAb, thyroid ultrasound, and orbital computed tomography formed the basis for the diagnoses. The first round of RT-PCR for the TCR CDR3 was performed with the HTBI primer set and the Qiagen OneStep RT-PCR kit. Most expanded thyroid clonotypes (frequency above 0.001) were also detected in blood, suggesting blood repertoires may reflect thyroid immune responses. A model built on a 13 V-J signature distinguished ophthalmopathy from stable hyperthyroidism, reaching around 90% sensitivity and 81% to 83% specificity in cross-validation and 80%/75% in testing. In validation, progression to ophthalmopathy was predicted by the model with 70.59% sensitivity and roughly 72% specificity, a median of about 6.8 months before onset. To identify TCR V-J signatures that set the groups apart, the researchers used a discovery cohort of approximately 98 patients, made up of 40 to 45 with Graves' ophthalmopathy and 55 to 65 with stable Graves' hyperthyroidism. Prospective prediction of ophthalmopathy was tested in an independent validation cohort of some 20 hyperthyroidism patients and 17 patients who later progressed to ophthalmopathy. The 100 discovery patients were randomly split 7:3 into training and test sets. In addition, the study compared T-cell repertoires in thyroid tissue and in blood from 6 or 7 Graves' hyperthyroidism patients. After blood sampling, hyperthyroidism patients were treated with methimazole at a starting dose of 30 mg daily, and ophthalmopathy patients were treated with high-dose intravenous methylprednisolone. A second multiplex PCR round built the libraries, followed by size selection and purification. Libraries were sequenced paired-end with 100 bp reads on an Illumina HiSeq2000. SOAPnuke was used to process the raw data, with reads discarded if the reads contained adapters or uncalled bases, had a mean Phred below 15, or lacked an exact constant-primer or identifier match. High-quality paired reads were merged using COPE v1.2.5, and each unique nucleotide sequence was defined as a clonotype. MiTCR v1.1 was used to align the clonotypes against IMGT TRBV, TRBD and TRBJ reference segments. Only V-J combinations with frequency above 0.0001, covering about 99% of repertoires, were analysed. A TCS score was defined as the ratio between F50 (clonal expansion) and ExV (chaos), using BLOSUM62-based TCRdist between CDR3 peptides within each V-J. Welch's t-statistics and random forest reduced roughly 500 V-J features to 10 to 15, which were used in a naive Bayes classifier (R e1071). No statistical method was used to set the sample size in advance, and investigators knew the group allocation. The paper reports TCR Vbeta CDR3 sequencing of roughly 140 peripheral blood samples: 40 to 45 ophthalmopathy, under 80 hyperthyroidism and approximately 17 progressor patients.

The source is a woman younger than 45 with Graves disease. Donor details come from another sample of the same person, matched by shared clones. The sample here was peripheral blood mononuclear cells (PBMCs), taken at new diagnosis, from a patient treated with antithyroid drugs.

The DNA sequence is TGTGCCACAACTAGCGAGAACACCGGGGAGCTGTTTTTT. Its translation reads: CATTSENTGELFF. This chain joins TRBV2 to TRBJ2-2; 7 bases in the junction line up with TRBD2. V is trimmed back by 10 bases and J by 1 base, and the junction contains 3 bases that no gene match accounts for. The CDR3 contains 13 residues, cysteine and phenylalanine counted. Only the CDR3 portion is preserved as DNA: 39 bases, with reading frame beginning at the first base. CDR1 and CDR2, per the germline V gene, are SNHLY and FYNNEI.